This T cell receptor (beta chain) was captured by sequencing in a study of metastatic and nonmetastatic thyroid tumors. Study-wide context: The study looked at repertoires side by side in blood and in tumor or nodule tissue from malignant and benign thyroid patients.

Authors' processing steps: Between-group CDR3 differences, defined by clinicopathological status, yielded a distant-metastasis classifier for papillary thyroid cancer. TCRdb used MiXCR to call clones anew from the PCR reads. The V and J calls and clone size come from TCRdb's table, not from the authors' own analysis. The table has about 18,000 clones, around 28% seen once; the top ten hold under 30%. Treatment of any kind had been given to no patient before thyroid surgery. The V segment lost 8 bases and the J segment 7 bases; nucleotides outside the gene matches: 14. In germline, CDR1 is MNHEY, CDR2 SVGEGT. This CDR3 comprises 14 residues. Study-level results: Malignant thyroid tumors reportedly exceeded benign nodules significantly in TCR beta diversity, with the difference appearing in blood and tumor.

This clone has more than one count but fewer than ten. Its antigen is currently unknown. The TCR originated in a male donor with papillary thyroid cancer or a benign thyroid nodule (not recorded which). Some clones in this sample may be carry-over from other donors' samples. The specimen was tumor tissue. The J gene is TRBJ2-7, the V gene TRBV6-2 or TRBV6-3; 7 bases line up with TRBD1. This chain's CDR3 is CASVRTGALGEQYF. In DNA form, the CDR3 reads TGTGCCAGCGTAAGGACAGGAGCCCTCGGGGAGCAGTACTTC.